The 15 T cell receptor beta chains below all came from one sample that was sequenced in a study of OX40 agonist ivuxolimab in advanced cancers. Assay used: immunoSEQ multiplex PCR; TCRdb lists only in-frame clones, some missing. The sample lists more than 60,000 clones, about 81% occurring once. Here the sequenced sample was CD4+ or CD8+ T cells sorted from blood, taken in a trial of the OX40 agonist ivuxolimab. The receptor source for this set is an adult with an advanced solid tumor such as melanoma, head and neck, liver or kidney cancer.

V is TRBV6-1 and J is TRBJ1-2, with D possibly being TRBD1 (5 bases). Germline assignment: CDR1 MNHNS and CDR2 SASEGT. Trimming took 0 bases from V and 4 from J, leaving 18 bases between them. The CDR3 has 17 amino acids. CDR3 region: CASSEALGTAEVYGYTF. The CDR3 bases are TGTGCCAGCAGTGAAGCCCTAGGGACGGCTGAAGTCTATGGCTACACCTTC.

The table lists this clone with a count of one. V usage is TRBV5-1 and J usage is TRBJ2-7, with 7 bases matching TRBD2. The CDR3 spans 15 residues. V shed 1 base, J shed 6 bases, and the junction held 10 bases outside the gene matches. The germline CDR1 and CDR2 sequences are SGHRS and YFSETQ. The CDR3 protein is CASSLIQGPGGEQYF. The CDR3 DNA reads TGCGCCAGCAGCTTGATACAAGGGCCGGGGGGCGAGCAGTACTTC.

The CDR3 bases are TGTGCCAGCACCGGGACAGAGAATTCACCCCTCCACTTT. Residues: CASTGTENSPLHF. This sequence joins TRBV2 and TRBJ1-6, with 7 bases aligning to TRBD1. Trimming removed 7 bases from V and 7 bases from J; junction bases left unmatched: 4. The CDR3 is 13 amino acids. Germline assignment: CDR1 SNHLY and CDR2 FYNNEI.

The chain uses TRBV7-2 and TRBJ2-5, with TRBD2 matching over 10 bases. J was trimmed by 11 bases and V by 1 base; bases with no gene match: 4. This CDR3 region has 13 residues. The germline CDR1 and CDR2 sequences are SGHTA and FQGNSA. CDR3 protein: CASSLDSAGGQYF. CDR3 in DNA: TGTGCCAGCAGCTTAGATTCAGCGGGAGGGCAGTACTTC.

CDR3 protein: CASSLFSQIANYGYTF. CDR3 DNA sequence: TGTGCCAGCAGCTTATTCAGTCAGATCGCCAACTATGGCTACACCTTC. The rearrangement joins TRBV7-2 to TRBJ1-2; D uncertain. CDR3 length: 16 residues. Germline V CDR1 and CDR2: SGHTA, FQGNSA. Trimming left V 2 bases short and J 2 bases short, with 15 bases between.

The chain recombines TRBV6-5 with TRBJ1-1, with TRBD1 matching 7 bases. The CDR3 has 13 residues. Germline assignment: CDR1 MNHEY and CDR2 SVGAGI. V trimming: 6 bases; J trimming: 1 base; junction bases outside the gene matches: 2. The CDR3 spells CASRRDRNTEAFF. The CDR3 DNA reads TGTGCCAGCAGACGGGACAGGAACACTGAAGCTTTCTTT.

The genes are TRBV12-5 and TRBJ1-4; the D is unclear. The V end was cut by 1 base, the J end by 0 bases, with 6 bases between. Per germline, CDR1 LGHNT and CDR2 FRNRAP. The length of the CDR3 is 15 residues. The CDR3 loop reads CASGLGSTTNEKLFF. In DNA form, the CDR3 reads TGTGCTAGTGGTTTGGGGTCAACAACTAATGAAAAACTGTTTTTT.

The genes are TRBV25-1 and TRBJ2-6, with unresolved D. The germline gives CDR1 MGHDK, CDR2 SYGVNS. There are 13 residues in the CDR3. Trimming stripped 4 bases from V and 2 bases from J, with 3 bases between. CDR3 DNA sequence: TGTGCCAGCAGTGTCACTGGGGCCAACGTCCTGACTTTC. Translation gives CASSVTGANVLTF.

In its sample, this clone was seen once. CDR3 residues: CASSDTSEGDTQYF. The CDR3 coding sequence is TGCGCCAGCAGTGACACTAGCGAGGGGGATACGCAGTATTTT. The J gene is TRBJ2-3, the V gene TRBV10-1; 7 nucleotides match TRBD2. CDR1 and CDR2 from the germline V gene are WNHNN and SYGVQD (reference sequence). The CDR3 covers 14 residues. The V and J ends lost 3 bases and 6 bases, in that order; junction bases with no gene match: 6.

The chain has TRBV6-5 and TRBJ2-7; a weak D match, TRBD1 (6 bases). Germline CDR1 is MNHEY and CDR2 is SVGAGI. V lost 3 bases to trimming and J lost 1 base, with 13 bases between them. This CDR3 contains 15 residues. The chain's CDR3 is CASSYYYRVSYEQYF. The DNA of the CDR3 is TGTGCCAGCAGTTATTACTACAGGGTATCCTACGAGCAGTACTTC.

The rearrangement joins TRBV11-2 to TRBJ2-3; D unresolved. Germline V gives CDR1 SGHAT, CDR2 FQNNGV. This CDR3 contains 12 residues. V was clipped by 5 bases and J by 7 bases, with 10 bases between them. In DNA, the CDR3 is TGTGCCAGCAGCCCAAACCAACATACGCAGTATTTT. Translating gives CASSPNQHTQYF.

V usage is TRBV7-9 and J usage is TRBJ1-1, with D tentatively TRBD1 (5 bases). Trimming removed 0 bases from V and 3 bases from J, with 14 bases in between. Germline V CDR1 and CDR2: SEHNR, FQNEAQ (reference sequence). CDR3 length: 16 amino acids. The CDR3 spells CASSLAYKGRDTEAFF. The CDR3 DNA is TGTGCCAGCAGCTTAGCGTATAAGGGGAGGGACACTGAAGCTTTCTTT.

This clone was detected a few times. The chain has TRBV11-3 and TRBJ2-1; D is ambiguous. The V gene's germline CDR1 is SGHNT and CDR2 YENEEA. The length of the CDR3 is 14 residues. Trimming took 5 bases from V and 4 from J, leaving 12 bases between them. The CDR3 DNA follows: TGTGCCAGCAGCAAAGACGGATTTTACAATGAGCAGTTCTTC. The encoded protein is CASSKDGFYNEQFF.

V gene TRBV10-2 combines with J gene TRBJ2-1; D not resolved. V was pared by 4 bases and J by 5 bases, with 6 bases between. This CDR3 comprises 12 residues. In germline, CDR1 is WSHSY, CDR2 SAAADI. In DNA form, the CDR3 reads TGCGCCAGCAGTGTACAGCACAATGAGCAGTTCTTC. Its translation: CASSVQHNEQFF.

The chain combines TRBV2 with TRBJ1-2; 9 nucleotides match TRBD1. The germline gives CDR1 SNHLY, CDR2 FYNNEI. V shed 2 bases and J 7 bases; nucleotides not matched to a gene: 5. This CDR3 spans 14 amino acids. The CDR3 DNA sequence: TGTGCCAGCAGTGAACTGGGACAGGGTTTTGGCTACACCTTC. Translated: CASSELGQGFGYTF.